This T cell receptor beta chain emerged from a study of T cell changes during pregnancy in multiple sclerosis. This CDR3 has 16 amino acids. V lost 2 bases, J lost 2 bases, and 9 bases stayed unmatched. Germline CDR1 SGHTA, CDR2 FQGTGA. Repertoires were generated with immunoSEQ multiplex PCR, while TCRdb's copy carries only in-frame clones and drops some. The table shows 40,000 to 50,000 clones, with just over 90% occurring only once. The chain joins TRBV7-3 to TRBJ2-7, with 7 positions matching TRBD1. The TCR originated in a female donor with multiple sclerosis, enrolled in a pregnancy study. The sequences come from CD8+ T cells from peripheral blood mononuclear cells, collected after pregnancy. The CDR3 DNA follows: TGTGCCAGCAGCTTAGGGGCTGGGGACAGAGCCTACGAGCAGTACTTC. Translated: CASSLGAGDRAYEQYF.